The source of this T cell receptor beta chain is a study of blood T cell repertoires in COVID-19. V was clipped by 0 bases and J by 6 bases; unmatched bases: 9. CDR1 is SGDLS and CDR2 is YYNGEE in the germline V gene. This CDR3 region has 17 residues. In the authors' workflow: Amplifying reference gene primers gave estimates of nucleated cell counts. The protocol was immunoSEQ multiplex PCR, while the TCRdb copy is restricted to in-frame clones and leaves out a portion. The V and J calls and clone size are taken from that table; D and trimming were inferred from the DNA. The data hold approximately 70,000 clones, with around 86% observed a single time.

The sequencing input was peripheral blood. This TCR was sampled from a man aged 70 or older with active COVID-19. The rearrangement uses TRBV9 and TRBJ2-2; 9 nucleotides match TRBD2. CDR3 sequence: CASSVVGGRVSSGELFF. The DNA of the CDR3 is TGTGCCAGCAGCGTAGTCGGCGGGAGGGTTTCCTCCGGGGAGCTGTTTTTT.